These 11 T cell receptor beta chains originate from one sample sequenced in a study of human T cells and chemical hapten exposure. Regarding time point: patch test 2, 6 weeks after DPC sensitization. This sample's treatment: therapeutic diphenylcyclopropenone sensitization with weekly scalp DPC. TCRdb processed the RACE reads anew with MiXCR; each CDR3 protein has one entry. This table holds 360,000 or so distinct CDR3 sequences, around 6% found once. The specimen comprised whole blood, sampled in connection with sensitization to the hapten diphenylcyclopropenone (DPC). The source is a woman between 18 and 30 years old with alopecia areata. Some clones in this sample may be carry-over from other donors' samples.

This clonotype was counted between two and nine times. The chain's CDR3 is CSARSPSGGATDTQYF. CDR3 in DNA: TGCAGTGCTAGAAGCCCTAGCGGGGGGGCAACAGATACGCAGTATTTT. The chain combines TRBV20-1 with TRBJ2-3; 12 bases match TRBD2. This CDR3 spans 16 amino acids. With 2 bases clipped from V and 3 bases from J, the junction kept 6 bases outside the gene matches. Germline V gene data show CDR1 as DFQATT and CDR2 as SNEGSKA (reference sequence).

In DNA, the CDR3 is TGTGCCAGCAGTGTCGCCTTGGCCCGTGAAAACATTCAGTACTTC. It specifies CASSVALARENIQYF. The gene calls are TRBV2 and TRBJ2-4, with D unresolved. This CDR3 is built from 15 residues. V was clipped by 4 bases and J by 5 bases, with 15 bases between them. Germline V lookup: CDR1 SNHLY, CDR2 FYNNEI.

The chain recombines TRBV12-3 or TRBV12-4 with TRBJ2-4; 9 nucleotides line up with TRBD1. The length of the CDR3 is 16 residues. Trimming cost V 4 bases and J 7 bases; bases outside gene matches: 11. CDR3 sequence reads: CASSSSTGGSWNIQYF. In DNA form, the CDR3 reads TGTGCCAGCAGTTCCTCGACAGGGGGTTCATGGAACATTCAGTACTTC.

In its sample, this clonotype was seen a few times. The rearrangement uses TRBV6-5 and TRBJ1-6; no clear D gene. CDR1 is MNHEY, CDR2 SVGAGI, per germline. The CDR3 totals 13 residues. Trimming removed 9 bases at V and 6 bases at J, with 12 bases between. The CDR3 sequence is CASGREANSPLHF. The DNA for the CDR3 is TGTGCCAGTGGCCGTGAGGCTAATTCACCCCTCCACTTT.

This chain links TRBV12-3 or TRBV12-4 with TRBJ1-4; TRBD1 agrees at 7 bases. The CDR3 covers 14 residues. Trimming at V came to 6 bases and at J to 8 bases, leaving 9 bases not matched to a gene. In nucleotides, the CDR3 is TGTGCCAGCAGGGAAGGGACAGCGGTAGAAAAACTGTTTTTT. The encoded protein is CASREGTAVEKLFF.

The chain employs TRBV3-1 and TRBJ2-2; 7 positions match TRBD2. CDR3 length: 14 residues. Germline CDR1 LGHDT, CDR2 YNNKEL (reference sequence). J gave up 6 bases and V 3 bases, and 4 bases lay outside the gene matches. CDR3 in amino acids: CASSQGGPPGELFF. The CDR3 DNA sequence: TGTGCCAGCAGCCAGGGAGGGCCTCCCGGGGAGCTGTTTTTT.

This clonotype was recorded at least ten times. The chain combines TRBV12-3 or TRBV12-4 with TRBJ1-2, with 7 bases fitting TRBD1. The trim removed 11 bases at V and 4 bases at J, leaving 13 bases unmatched. This CDR3 spans 14 amino acids. CDR3 sequence reads: CASRGEGAGYGYTF. The CDR3 nucleotides read TGTGCCTCCCGGGGAGAGGGGGCAGGCTATGGCTACACCTTC.

The sample holds many counts of this clonotype. The rearrangement uses TRBV28 and TRBJ2-1, with D tentatively TRBD1 (5 bases). Germline V gene data show CDR1 as MDHEN and CDR2 as SYDVKM. V dropped 5 bases and J dropped 10 bases, with 12 bases sitting between them. There are 12 residues in the CDR3. As DNA, the CDR3 is TGTGCCAGCAGTGTGGGCGCAGGGGAGCAGTTCTTC. Protein: CASSVGAGEQFF.

This clonotype was detected only a few times. The V call is TRBV10-3, the J call TRBJ2-3; tentative D call: TRBD1 (5 bases). The ends were cut back, 4 bases at V and 0 bases at J, with 14 bases in the middle. The germline V gene encodes CDR1 ENHRY and CDR2 SYGVKD. This CDR3 has 16 residues. The CDR3 here is CAISVVGAKSTDTQYF. DNA for the CDR3: TGTGCCATCAGTGTGGTAGGGGCGAAAAGCACAGATACGCAGTATTTT.

The chain carries TRBV6-2 or TRBV6-3 and TRBJ1-2; TRBD1 is a possible D gene (6 bases). Per germline, CDR1 MNHEY and CDR2 SVGEGT. V lost 7 bases to trimming and J lost 4 bases, with 13 bases between them. The CDR3 length is 13 residues. The DNA for the CDR3 is TGTGCCAGCACCACCGGGGGCCTCTATGGCTACACCTTC. Its protein is CASTTGGLYGYTF.

This clonotype was observed a handful of times. The rearrangement uses TRBV6-2 or TRBV6-3 and TRBJ1-2; D remains ambiguous. This CDR3 has 12 amino acids. Trimming removed 4 bases at V and 6 bases at J, with 9 bases between. The germline V gene has CDR1 MNHEY and CDR2 SVGEGT. Written as DNA, the CDR3 is TGTGCCAGCAGTTCCTCCCTGGATGGCTACACCTTC. Its protein product is CASSSSLDGYTF.